The 29 T cell receptor beta chains listed next were all sequenced from one sample in a study of T-cell reconstitution after alpha-beta-depleted transplantation in children. The authors prepared the TCRbeta library with unique molecular identifiers. TCRdb ran MiXCR on the PCR reads and lists one entry per CDR3 protein. This sample yields around 87,000 distinct CDR3 sequences, of which approximately 9.2% are seen a single time; 5.5% to 7% belongs to the top ten. Here the sequenced sample was PBMCs from the stem cell graft donor, taken from the stem cell graft. Every receptor here comes from a human donor who donated a stem cell graft to a child with congenital amegakaryocytic thrombocytopenia.

This clonotype has a count of ten or more. The chain has TRBV20-1 and TRBJ1-1; D is unclear. The CDR3 covers 13 residues. V was clipped by 3 bases and J by 0 bases, with 8 bases between them. Germline lookup yields CDR1 DFQATT and CDR2 SNEGSKA (reference sequence). The CDR3 coding sequence is TGCAGTGCTAGTGCCTCTTTGAACACTGAAGCTTTCTTT. Protein product: CSASASLNTEAFF.

This clonotype was counted ten times or more. The chain combines TRBV6-1 with TRBJ1-2, with D possibly matching TRBD1 (5 bases). The V and J ends lost 6 bases and 4 bases respectively, with 15 bases between them. The CDR3 is made up of 14 amino acids. CDR1 is MNHNS and CDR2 is SASEGT in the germline V gene. CDR3 residues: CASRNLLRGYGYTF. The CDR3 region has the DNA TGTGCCAGCAGGAACCTCCTGAGGGGCTATGGCTACACCTTC.

This clonotype was seen ten or more times. The CDR3: CASSRGIGQGYEQYF. As DNA, the CDR3 is TGTGCCTCCAGCAGGGGGATCGGACAGGGTTACGAGCAGTACTTC. The rearrangement joins TRBV6-1 to TRBJ2-7; 8 nucleotides line up with TRBD1. The CDR3 has 15 amino acids. Germline CDR1 is MNHNS and CDR2 is SASEGT. The V segment lost 11 bases and the J segment 4 bases; nucleotides outside the gene matches: 16.

There are many counts of this clonotype. The chain uses TRBV27 and TRBJ2-7; 7 bases match TRBD1. Germline CDR1 and CDR2: MNHEY and SMNVEV (reference sequence). The CDR3 covers 13 residues. Trimming at V came to 5 bases and at J to 6 bases, leaving 7 bases not matched to a gene. The CDR3 sequence is CASSRGQSGEQYF. DNA for the CDR3: TGTGCCAGCAGTCGGGGACAGTCGGGCGAGCAGTACTTC.

The V call is TRBV20-1, the J call TRBJ1-1, with TRBD1 matching over 8 bases. Per the germline V gene, CDR1 is DFQATT and CDR2 is SNEGSKA (reference sequence). This CDR3 is 15 amino acids long. J was trimmed by 0 bases and V by 2 bases; bases with no gene match: 5. The CDR3, as DNA: TGCAGTGCTAGAAAGACAGGGGCACTGAACACTGAAGCTTTCTTT. Translated, it gives CSARKTGALNTEAFF.

This clonotype has ten or more counts. The genes are TRBV20-1 and TRBJ2-7; 10 bases line up with TRBD1. The J segment lost 2 bases and the V segment lost 6 bases, leaving 13 bases of the junction unmatched. The CDR3 extends over 16 amino acids. The germline V gene has CDR1 DFQATT and CDR2 SNEGSKA (reference sequence). CDR3 residues: CSASAPGQGSTYEQYF. In DNA form, the CDR3 reads TGCAGTGCAAGCGCCCCGGGACAGGGGTCTACCTACGAGCAGTACTTC.

This clonotype was observed at least ten times. The chain joins TRBV12-3 or TRBV12-4 to TRBJ2-6, with 8 nucleotides matching TRBD2. The CDR3 totals 17 residues. Trimming cost V 5 bases and J 0 bases; bases outside gene matches: 6. As DNA, the CDR3 is TGTGCCAGCAGTACGTCTCGGGGGGGCTCTGGGGCCAACGTCCTGACTTTC. It specifies CASSTSRGGSGANVLTF.

In its sample, this clonotype was seen many times. The chain combines TRBV12-3 or TRBV12-4 with TRBJ1-1; D is undetermined. The CDR3 length is 13 residues. The ends were cut back, 1 base at V and 5 bases at J, with 8 bases in the middle. The CDR3 is CASSLGAGTEAFF. The DNA of the CDR3 is TGTGCCAGCAGTTTAGGGGCGGGGACTGAAGCTTTCTTT.

This clonotype has at least ten counts. The rearrangement links TRBV5-1 to TRBJ2-7, with D uncertain. Trimming took 4 bases from V and 2 from J, leaving 4 bases between them. Germline V lookup: CDR1 SGHRS, CDR2 YFSETQ. The CDR3 runs to 11 residues. The CDR3 sequence is CASSPAYEQYF. Here the CDR3 DNA reads TGCGCCAGCAGCCCAGCCTACGAGCAGTACTTC.

This clonotype was counted at least ten times. This chain uses TRBV9 with TRBJ1-1, with 8 nucleotides matching TRBD1. CDR1 is SGDLS and CDR2 is YYNGEE in the germline V gene. V was clipped by 3 bases and J by 7 bases; unmatched bases: 5. This CDR3 spans 13 amino acids. This chain's CDR3 is CASSGQGQGEAFF. DNA of the CDR3: TGTGCCAGCAGCGGACAGGGGCAGGGTGAAGCTTTCTTT.

At least ten counts were recorded for this clonotype. This chain connects TRBV28 to TRBJ1-2; a possible D gene is TRBD1 (5 bases). The length of the CDR3 is 14 residues. The germline V gene encodes CDR1 MDHEN and CDR2 SYDVKM. Trimming shortened V by 6 bases and J by 2 bases, and 13 bases separated the two germline ends. CDR3 nucleotide sequence: TGTGCCAGCAGCACCCAGGACACAAACTATGGCTACACCTTC. The encoded protein is CASSTQDTNYGYTF.

This chain connects TRBV3-1 to TRBJ1-2, with TRBD1 as a possible D gene (6 bases). In germline, CDR1 is LGHDT, CDR2 YNNKEL (reference sequence). Trimming stripped 11 bases from V and 0 bases from J, with 25 bases between. CDR3 length: 17 residues. Written as DNA, the CDR3 is TGTGCCTGCTGCCAACACAGGGAGAGGTCCGCTAACTATGGCTACACCTTC. Amino acids: CACCQHRERSANYGYTF.

Comments on this clonotype: This may come from a read error, since a much larger clone is one base off. The CDR3 bases are TGCAGTGCTATGGACAGGGGGCTTTCCTTCCATGAGCAGTTCTTC. The encoded protein is CSAMDRGLSFHEQFF. V and J are TRBV20-1 and TRBJ2-1; 11 positions agree with TRBD1. V shed 4 bases and J 8 bases; nucleotides not matched to a gene: 10. Germline V gene lookup returns CDR1 DFQATT and CDR2 SNEGSKA (reference sequence). The CDR3 is 15 amino acids.

This clonotype came up many times. This chain connects TRBV6-9 to TRBJ2-7; TRBD1 agrees at 7 bases. CDR1 and CDR2 from the germline V gene are MNHGY and SVAAGI. The trim removed 8 bases at V and 1 base at J, leaving 11 bases unmatched. This CDR3 has 15 amino acids. The CDR3 nucleotides are TGTGCCAGCCGGCACGGGACAGCTGAATCCTACGAGCAGTACTTC. As protein: CASRHGTAESYEQYF.

Many counts were recorded for this clonotype. The chain joins TRBV7-3 to TRBJ2-3; TRBD2 agrees at 10 bases. There are 15 residues in the CDR3. The junction had 7 bases not matched to a gene; V was cut back by 8 bases and J by 2 bases. The germline V gene has CDR1 SGHTA and CDR2 FQGTGA. The CDR3 spells CASGPGLAPTDTQYF. The CDR3 DNA follows: TGTGCCAGCGGGCCGGGACTAGCGCCCACAGATACGCAGTATTTT.

This clonotype was counted ten times or more. The chain uses TRBV28 and TRBJ2-3; TRBD2 matches 8 bases. The J segment lost 1 base and the V segment lost 11 bases, leaving 8 bases of the junction unmatched. There are 14 residues in the CDR3. Looked up from germline, CDR1 is MDHEN and CDR2 is SYDVKM. CDR3 region: CAAGSGGGTDTQYF. For the CDR3, the DNA is TGTGCCGCGGGAAGCGGGGGTGGCACAGATACGCAGTATTTT.

The chain recombines TRBV5-1 with TRBJ1-2; D ambiguous. V was trimmed by 8 bases and J by 2 bases, leaving 13 bases between them. The CDR3 is 13 residues long. The V gene's germline CDR1 is SGHRS and CDR2 YFSETQ. The CDR3 is CASRPGGNYGYTF. The CDR3 nucleotides are TGCGCCAGTCGGCCAGGTGGCAACTATGGCTACACCTTC.

This clonotype was recorded many times. V is TRBV6-5 and J is TRBJ1-2; D perhaps matches TRBD1 (5 bases). The CDR3 is made up of 14 amino acids. The V gene lost 2 bases and the J gene lost 6 bases, with 13 bases spanning the gap. Germline values: CDR1 MNHEY, CDR2 SVGAGI. For the CDR3, the DNA is TGTGCCAGCAGTTACGGCAGGGCATATGATGGCTACACCTTC. Amino acid sequence: CASSYGRAYDGYTF.

The table lists this clonotype with a few counts. This rearrangement joins TRBV12-3 or TRBV12-4 to TRBJ2-3, with D hard to call. The CDR3 contains 12 residues. With 4 bases removed from V and 6 bases from J, the gap between germline ends came to 8 bases. DNA for the CDR3: TGTGCCAGCAGTTACGCGAGGGATACGCAGTATTTT. It is translated as CASSYARDTQYF.

This clonotype was seen ten or more times. The V and J genes are TRBV12-3 or TRBV12-4 and TRBJ1-6; D ambiguous. CDR3 length: 15 residues. Deletions cut 3 bases from V and 1 base from J, with 7 bases between. The DNA for the CDR3 is TGTGCCAGCAGTTTCCGCCGGTCCTATAATTCACCCCTCCACTTT. Protein sequence: CASSFRRSYNSPLHF.

The chain couples TRBV20-1 to TRBJ1-5; 7 bases match TRBD1. This CDR3 is built from 16 residues. Per the germline V gene, CDR1 is DFQATT and CDR2 is SNEGSKA (reference sequence). V gave up 3 bases and J gave up 4 bases; unmatched junction bases: 12. CDR3 sequence reads: CSARPGGRGGNQPQHF. CDR3 DNA: TGCAGTGCTAGGCCCGGGGGCAGGGGGGGAAATCAGCCCCAGCATTTT.

This clonotype was found a few times. DNA for the CDR3: TGTGCCAGCAGTTTGGGGGGATCCTTAGGGACCCAGTACTTC. This gives the protein CASSLGGSLGTQYF. This chain connects TRBV12-3 or TRBV12-4 to TRBJ2-5, with D possibly being TRBD2 (6 bases). Trimming left V 3 bases short and J 7 bases short, with 15 bases between. The CDR3 runs 14 residues.

This chain connects TRBV7-2 to TRBJ2-7, with D hard to call. Germline V gene sequence: CDR1 SGHTA, CDR2 FQGNSA. Between the trimmed V and J ends, which lost 4 bases and 3 bases, there was a span of 10 bases. The CDR3 covers 13 residues. The CDR3 protein is CASSSPNYYEQYF. The DNA of the CDR3 is TGTGCCAGCAGCTCCCCTAACTACTACGAGCAGTACTTC.

This clonotype was seen at least ten times. The V call is TRBV2, the J call TRBJ2-5; 7 bases fit TRBD1. This CDR3 comprises 13 residues. Trimming took 6 bases from V and 3 from J; bases not matched to a gene: 4. In germline, CDR1 is SNHLY, CDR2 FYNNEI. CDR3 protein: CASSDDREETQYF. The CDR3 nucleotides are TGTGCCAGCAGCGACGACAGGGAAGAGACCCAGTACTTC.

This clonotype has ten or more counts. This chain connects TRBV10-3 to TRBJ1-5; D unresolved. The CDR3 loop spans 14 amino acids. Trimming pared 8 bases from V and 5 bases from J, leaving 16 bases between. In germline, CDR1 is ENHRY, CDR2 SYGVKD. In DNA form, the CDR3 reads TGTGCCATCGGTACCGGGTTACAGCATCAGCCCCAGCATTTT. Its translation is CAIGTGLQHQPQHF.

This clonotype was observed at least ten times. The chain links TRBV7-9 to TRBJ1-2; no reliable D call. The V gene's germline CDR1 is SEHNR and CDR2 FQNEAQ (reference sequence). V lost 2 bases, J lost 8 bases, and 15 bases lay in between. The CDR3 spans 14 residues. As DNA, the CDR3 is TGTGCCAGCAGCTTACGACTTGACCCGGGGGGCTACACCTTC. Residues: CASSLRLDPGGYTF. Full variable domain (rest looked up from reference TRBV7-9 and TRBJ1-2): DTGVSQNPRHKITKRGQNVTFRCDPISEHNRLYWYRQTLGQGPEFLTYFQNEAQLEKSRLLSDRFSAERPKGSFSTLEIQRTEQGDSAMYLCASSLRLDPGGYTFGSGTRLTVV.

There are a few counts of this clonotype. The V call is TRBV4-2, the J call TRBJ1-4, with D perhaps TRBD1 (5 bases). CDR1 LGHNA and CDR2 YNFKEQ come from the germline V gene. The CDR3 has 16 residues. Trimming shortened V by 3 bases and J by 4 bases, and 15 bases separated the two germline ends. The CDR3 DNA follows: TGTGCCAGCAGCCAGGAACGGACATCTGGTAATGAAAAACTGTTTTTT. This codes for CASSQERTSGNEKLFF.

There are many counts of this clonotype. The genes are TRBV5-1 and TRBJ1-1; the D is unclear. The CDR3 has 16 residues. V gave up 2 bases and J gave up 4 bases, with 18 bases separating them. Germline values: CDR1 SGHRS, CDR2 YFSETQ. CDR3 bases: TGCGCCAGCAGCTTTAACCCCCCTAGTACACCCACTGAAGCTTTCTTT. Translated: CASSFNPPSTPTEAFF. The full variable domain, completed using reference TRBV5-1 and TRBJ1-1, is KAGVTQTPRYLIKTRGQQVTLSCSPISGHRSVSWYQQTPGQGLQFLFEYFSETQRNKGNFPGRFSGRQFSNSRSEMNVSTLELGDSALYLCASSFNPPSTPTEAFFGQGTRLTVV.

On this clonotype itself: A much larger clone differs from this one at a single base, so this may be a read error. The chain carries TRBV5-5 and TRBJ2-1; D ambiguous. CDR3 length: 15 residues. The germline V gene encodes CDR1 SGHKS and CDR2 YYEKEE (reference sequence). Trimming took 1 base from V and 0 from J, leaving 8 bases between them. This chain's CDR3 is CASSLLMTSYNEQFF. DNA of the CDR3: TGTGCCAGCAGCTTGTTAATGACCTCCTACAATGAGCAGTTCTTC.